These 24 T cell receptor beta chains share one sample of origin, sequenced in a study of CD8 T cells in Susac syndrome. RNA in amounts of roughly 0.5 to 1 ug was reverse transcribed with random hexamers. TCRdb processed the immunoSEQ multiplex PCR reads anew with MiXCR; each CDR3 protein has one entry. Of almost 450,000 distinct CDR3 sequences listed, more than 80% are singletons. Sequenced input: CD8+ T cells from PBMCs. These receptor sequences come from a human donor with multiple sclerosis.

The chain links TRBV29-1 to TRBJ2-7; a weak D match, TRBD1 (5 bases). In germline, CDR1 is SQVTM, CDR2 ANQGSEA. The ends were cut back, 1 base at V and 4 bases at J, with 17 bases in the middle. This CDR3 spans 15 amino acids. The CDR3 protein is CSVEVYRGRGYEQYF. The CDR3 bases are TGCAGCGTTGAAGTATACCGAGGAAGGGGATACGAGCAGTACTTC.

The CDR3 bases are TGTGCCAGCAGCGTATCGACTAGCGGGACTGGGGCCAACGTCCTGACTTTC. Amino acid sequence: CASSVSTSGTGANVLTF. This chain links TRBV9 with TRBJ2-6; 11 bases match TRBD2. CDR3 length equals 17 residues. Trimming at V came to 1 base and at J to 2 bases, leaving 2 bases not matched to a gene. Per germline, CDR1 SGDLS and CDR2 YYNGEE.

The chain links TRBV9 to TRBJ1-2; 7 nucleotides match TRBD1. Trimming at V came to 3 bases and at J to 4 bases, leaving 6 bases not matched to a gene. This CDR3 region has 14 residues. CDR1 is SGDLS, CDR2 YYNGEE, per germline. Here the CDR3 reads CASSATGFGYGYTF. CDR3 DNA sequence: TGTGCCAGCAGCGCGACAGGGTTCGGCTATGGCTACACCTTC.

DNA of the CDR3: TGTGCCAGCAGACCCGGGGGGGATTATTACGAGCAGTACTTC. It is translated as CASRPGGDYYEQYF. J is TRBJ2-7 and V is TRBV6-2 or TRBV6-3; 8 bases are a match to TRBD2. The CDR3 covers 14 residues. J lost 4 bases, V lost 6 bases, and 8 bases had no gene match. The V gene's germline CDR1 is MNHEY and CDR2 SVGEGT.

The chain recombines TRBV7-6 with TRBJ2-3, with D unclear. The length of the CDR3 is 14 residues. V was trimmed by 0 bases and J by 1 base, leaving 5 bases between them. Germline V gene data show CDR1 as SGHVS and CDR2 as FNYEAQ. CDR3 region: CASSLAVGTDTQYF. CDR3 nucleotides: TGTGCCAGCAGCTTAGCTGTGGGCACAGATACGCAGTATTTT.

This chain joins TRBV29-1 and TRBJ1-2; 9 bases are a match to TRBD1. The J segment lost 0 bases and the V segment lost 6 bases, leaving 11 bases of the junction unmatched. CDR1 and CDR2 from the germline V gene are SQVTM and ANQGSEA. The CDR3 runs 16 residues. Here the CDR3 DNA reads TGCAGCGTGGAGGGGACAGGGATCGGCACTAACTATGGCTACACCTTC. Translation gives CSVEGTGIGTNYGYTF.

The chain uses TRBV6-1 and TRBJ1-2; 9 bases fit TRBD1. The germline gives CDR1 MNHNS, CDR2 SASEGT. This CDR3 region has 15 residues. The ends lost 8 bases at V and 7 bases at J; junction bases unmatched: 14. CDR3 nucleotide sequence: TGTGCCAGCGGCCCCTTTTCCGGGACAGGGATTGGCTACACCTTC. Translation gives CASGPFSGTGIGYTF.

The chain combines TRBV19 with TRBJ2-7; D uncertain. V was shortened by 3 bases and J by 5 bases, with 11 bases between the two germline ends. Germline V gene lookup returns CDR1 LNHDA and CDR2 SQIVND (reference sequence). CDR3 length: 13 residues. CDR3 region: CASSIGGYHEQYF. DNA of the CDR3: TGTGCCAGTAGTATTGGCGGCTACCACGAGCAGTACTTC. Variable domain in full (rest from reference TRBV19 and TRBJ2-7): DGGITQSPKYLFRKEGQNVTLSCEQNLNHDAMYWYRQDPGQGLRLIYYSQIVNDFQKGDIAEGYSVSREKKESFPLTVTSAQKNPTAFYLCASSIGGYHEQYFGPGTRLTVT.

This chain links TRBV27 with TRBJ2-5; 7 bases are shared with TRBD1. CDR3 size: 14 residues. J gave up 1 base and V 5 bases, and 4 bases lay outside the gene matches. CDR1 and CDR2 from the germline V gene are MNHEY and SMNVEV (reference sequence). The CDR3 reads CASSAGTVQETQYF. The CDR3 DNA reads as TGTGCCAGCAGTGCCGGGACAGTCCAAGAGACCCAGTACTTC.

The rearrangement links TRBV4-1 to TRBJ1-1; 7 positions match TRBD1. After removal of 3 bases from V and 5 bases from J, the junction contained 9 bases not matched to a gene. CDR1 and CDR2 (germline): MGHRA, YSYEKL. The CDR3 length is 15 residues. CDR3 sequence (DNA): TGCGCCAGCAGCCATGTTGGACAGGACCCTACTGAAGCTTTCTTT. This encodes CASSHVGQDPTEAFF.

In DNA, the CDR3 is TGTGCCAGCAGGGGATGGGGGCACCACGAAGCTTTCTTT. Residues: CASRGWGHHEAFF. The gene calls are TRBV7-2 and TRBJ1-1, with a tentative D call TRBD1 (6 bases). The V gene's germline CDR1 is SGHTA and CDR2 FQGNSA. The CDR3 runs 13 residues. The V end lost 6 bases, the J end lost 8 bases, and 16 bases lay between the germline ends.

CDR3 region: CASSEYREASPLHF. CDR3 nucleotides: TGTGCCAGCAGTGAATACAGGGAGGCTTCACCCCTCCACTTT. This rearrangement joins TRBV25-1 to TRBJ1-6, with a possible D match to TRBD1 (5 bases). Trimming cost V 0 bases and J 9 bases, with 9 bases left between them. CDR1 and CDR2 from the germline V gene are MGHDK and SYGVNS. The CDR3 extends over 14 amino acids.

The rearrangement links TRBV6-1 to TRBJ1-2; TRBD1 aligns across 9 bases. CDR1 is MNHNS and CDR2 is SASEGT in the germline V gene. The junction had 7 bases not matched to a gene; V was cut back by 6 bases and J by 8 bases. The CDR3 totals 13 residues. The CDR3: CASREDRGEGYTF. The CDR3 DNA reads as TGTGCCAGCAGAGAGGACAGGGGAGAGGGCTACACCTTC.

This clonotype was seen just once. This rearrangement joins TRBV10-3 to TRBJ2-5; 10 positions agree with TRBD2. Germline V gene data show CDR1 as ENHRY and CDR2 as SYGVKD. J was trimmed by 3 bases and V by 0 bases; bases with no gene match: 1. The CDR3 is made up of 15 amino acids. The CDR3 DNA sequence: TGTGCCATCAGTGAGTCAACTAGCGGGAAAGAGACCCAGTACTTC. It codes for CAISESTSGKETQYF.

CDR3 nucleotide sequence: TGTGCCAGCAGTTTTGGAGGGGCAGAGGAAAAACTGTTTTTT. It encodes CASSFGGAEEKLFF. The J gene is TRBJ1-4, the V gene TRBV12-3 or TRBV12-4; TRBD1 might be the D (5 bases). V dropped 3 bases and J dropped 8 bases, with 13 bases sitting between them. CDR3 length: 14 residues.

The CDR3 sequence is CASSYSLSEFTDTQYF. The CDR3 DNA is TGTGCCAGCAGTTACTCCTTAAGCGAATTCACAGATACGCAGTATTTT. The gene calls are TRBV6-5 and TRBJ2-3; the D is unclear. Looked up from germline, CDR1 is MNHEY and CDR2 is SVGAGI. V was shortened by 0 bases and J by 2 bases, with 12 bases between the two germline ends. The CDR3 has 16 amino acids.

This rearrangement joins TRBV4-1 to TRBJ1-1; unclear D gene. Between the trimmed V and J ends, which lost 0 bases and 3 bases, there was a span of 8 bases. The CDR3 runs to 14 residues. The germline CDR1 and CDR2 sequences are MGHRA and YSYEKL. The CDR3 bases are TGCGCCAGCAGCCAAGATAAGGTTTACACTGAAGCTTTCTTT. This translates into CASSQDKVYTEAFF.

This clonotype has a handful of counts. The chain combines TRBV14 with TRBJ1-6, with TRBD1 matching 8 bases. There are 14 residues in the CDR3. Germline loops: CDR1 SGHDN, CDR2 FVKESK. V lost 5 bases and J lost 9; bases outside the gene matches: 6. The CDR3 sequence is CASSLGTGTSPLHF. In nucleotides, the CDR3 is TGTGCCAGCAGCTTGGGGACAGGCACTTCACCCCTCCACTTT.

The CDR3 here is CSARPLGVSGTGELFF. The CDR3 coding sequence is TGCAGTGCTAGACCCCTGGGGGTCTCCGGCACCGGGGAGCTGTTTTTT. The chain employs TRBV20-1 and TRBJ2-2, with D perhaps assigned TRBD1 or TRBD2 (5 bases each). Between the trimmed V and J ends, which lost 2 bases and 4 bases, there was a span of 17 bases. This CDR3 region has 16 residues. Germline V gene lookup returns CDR1 DFQATT and CDR2 SNEGSKA (reference sequence).

This clonotype is a singleton in its sample. The chain combines TRBV3-1 with TRBJ2-1; perhaps TRBD1 as D (6 bases). CDR1 and CDR2 from the germline V gene are LGHDT and YNNKEL (reference sequence). The CDR3 sequence is 15 residues long. The V end was cut by 2 bases, the J end by 1 base, with 9 bases between. This CDR3 reads CASSQTGLSYNEQFF. CDR3 bases: TGTGCCAGCAGCCAAACAGGGCTGTCCTACAATGAGCAGTTCTTC.

This chain uses TRBV4-1 with TRBJ1-2; TRBD1 aligns across 7 bases. J lost 1 base, V lost 4 bases, and 6 bases had no gene match. Germline V gene data show CDR1 as MGHRA and CDR2 as YSYEKL. This CDR3 spans 15 amino acids. CDR3 region: CASSPTGDLNYGYTF. The DNA of the CDR3 is TGCGCCAGCAGCCCTACAGGGGACCTTAACTATGGCTACACCTTC.

V and J are TRBV27 and TRBJ1-5; D perhaps matches TRBD1 (6 bases). Trimming removed 3 bases from V and 6 bases from J, with 9 bases in between. Germline loops: CDR1 MNHEY, CDR2 SMNVEV (reference sequence). The CDR3 spans 13 residues. CDR3 DNA: TGTGCCAGCAGTTTTAAGGGGGTTCAGCCCCAGCATTTT. As protein: CASSFKGVQPQHF.

This chain connects TRBV12-3 or TRBV12-4 to TRBJ1-2, with D perhaps TRBD1 (6 bases). Between the trimmed V and J ends, which lost 5 bases and 7 bases, there was a span of 17 bases. The CDR3 spans 14 residues. CDR3 region: CASSTGTHPGGYTF. The CDR3 region has the DNA TGTGCCAGCAGTACAGGGACCCACCCTGGTGGCTACACCTTC.

The chain combines TRBV10-3 with TRBJ1-5; TRBD1 matches 7 bases. CDR1 ENHRY and CDR2 SYGVKD come from the germline V gene. The CDR3 runs 13 residues. The trim removed 7 bases at V and 8 bases at J, leaving 8 bases unmatched. Here the CDR3 DNA reads TGTGCCATCAAGGGGGCGCACGGTAAGCCCCAGCATTTT. This translates into CAIKGAHGKPQHF.